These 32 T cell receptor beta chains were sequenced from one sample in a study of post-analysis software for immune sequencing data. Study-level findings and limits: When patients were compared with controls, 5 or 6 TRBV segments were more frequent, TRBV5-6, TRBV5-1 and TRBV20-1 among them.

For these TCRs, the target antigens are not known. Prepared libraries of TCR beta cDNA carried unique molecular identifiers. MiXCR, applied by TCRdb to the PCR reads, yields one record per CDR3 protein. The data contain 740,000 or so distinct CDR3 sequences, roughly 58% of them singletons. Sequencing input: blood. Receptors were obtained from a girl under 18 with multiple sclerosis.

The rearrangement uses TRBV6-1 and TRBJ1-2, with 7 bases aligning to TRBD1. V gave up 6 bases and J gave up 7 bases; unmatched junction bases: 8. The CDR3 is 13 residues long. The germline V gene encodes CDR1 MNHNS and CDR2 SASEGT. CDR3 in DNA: TGTGCCAGCAGGAAGACAGGGTCTTCTGGCTACACCTTC. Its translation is CASRKTGSSGYTF.

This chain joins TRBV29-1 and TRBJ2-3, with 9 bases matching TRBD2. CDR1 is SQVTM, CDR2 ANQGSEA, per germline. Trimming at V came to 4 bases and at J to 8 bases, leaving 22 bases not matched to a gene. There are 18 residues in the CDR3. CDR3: CSVAGQAVRLAVYGTQYF. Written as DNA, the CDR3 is TGCAGCGTTGCGGGCCAGGCGGTCAGACTAGCGGTTTACGGTACGCAGTATTTT.

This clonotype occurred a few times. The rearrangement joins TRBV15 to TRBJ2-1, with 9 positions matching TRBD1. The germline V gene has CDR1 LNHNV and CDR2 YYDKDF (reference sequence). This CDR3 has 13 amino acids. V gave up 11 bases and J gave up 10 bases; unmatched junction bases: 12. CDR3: CASGQGPREEQFF. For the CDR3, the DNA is TGTGCCTCAGGACAGGGGCCCCGGGAGGAGCAGTTCTTC. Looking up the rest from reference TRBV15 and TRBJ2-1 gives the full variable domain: DAMVIQNPRYQVTQFGKPVTLSCSQTLNHNVMYWYQQKSSQAPKLLFHYYDKDFNNEADTPDNFQSRRPNTSFCFLDIRSPGLGDTAMYLCASGQGPREEQFFGPGTRLTVL.

The CDR3 loop is CSVEGGGPTGEQYF. In DNA form, the CDR3 reads TGCAGCGTTGAGGGCGGGGGCCCTACTGGTGAGCAGTACTTC. The chain joins TRBV29-1 to TRBJ2-7, with TRBD2 as a possible D gene (7 bases). Germline V gives CDR1 SQVTM, CDR2 ANQGSEA. Trimming shortened V by 3 bases and J by 7 bases, and 19 bases separated the two germline ends. The CDR3 is 14 residues long.

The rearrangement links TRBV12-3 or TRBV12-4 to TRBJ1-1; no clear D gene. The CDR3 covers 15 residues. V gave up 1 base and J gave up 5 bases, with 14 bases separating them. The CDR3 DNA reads TGTGCCAGCAGTTTAGGGCAACCGGAGGTAACTGAAGCTTTCTTT. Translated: CASSLGQPEVTEAFF.

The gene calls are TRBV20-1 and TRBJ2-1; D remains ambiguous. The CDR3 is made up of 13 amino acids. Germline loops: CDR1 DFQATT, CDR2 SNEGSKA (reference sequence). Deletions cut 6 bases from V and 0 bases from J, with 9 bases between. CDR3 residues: CSAVISSYNEQFF. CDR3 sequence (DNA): TGCAGTGCCGTAATAAGCTCCTACAATGAGCAGTTCTTC.

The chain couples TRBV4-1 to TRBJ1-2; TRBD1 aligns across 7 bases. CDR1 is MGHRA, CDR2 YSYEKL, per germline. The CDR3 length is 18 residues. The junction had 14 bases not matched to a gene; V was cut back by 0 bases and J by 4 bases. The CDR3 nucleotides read TGCGCCAGCAGCCAAGACGGGACAGCTATAACGGGGGGCTATGGCTACACCTTC. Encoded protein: CASSQDGTAITGGYGYTF.

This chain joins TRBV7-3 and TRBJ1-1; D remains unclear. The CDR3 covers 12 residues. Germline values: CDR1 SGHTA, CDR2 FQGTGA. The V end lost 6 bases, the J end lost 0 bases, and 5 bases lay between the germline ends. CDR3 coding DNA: TGTGCCAGCAGGTTCATGAACACTGAAGCTTTCTTT. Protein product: CASRFMNTEAFF.

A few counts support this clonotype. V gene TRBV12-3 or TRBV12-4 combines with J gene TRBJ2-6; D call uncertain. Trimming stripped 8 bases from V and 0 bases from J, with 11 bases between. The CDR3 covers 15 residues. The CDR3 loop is CASALGLSGANVLTF. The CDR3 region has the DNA TGTGCCAGCGCCCTGGGTCTCTCTGGGGCCAACGTCCTGACTTTC.

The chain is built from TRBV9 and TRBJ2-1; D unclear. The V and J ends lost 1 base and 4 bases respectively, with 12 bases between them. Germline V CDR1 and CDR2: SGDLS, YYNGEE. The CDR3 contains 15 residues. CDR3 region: CASSVRQSIYNEQFF. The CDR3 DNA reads TGTGCCAGCAGCGTAAGGCAGTCTATTTACAATGAGCAGTTCTTC.

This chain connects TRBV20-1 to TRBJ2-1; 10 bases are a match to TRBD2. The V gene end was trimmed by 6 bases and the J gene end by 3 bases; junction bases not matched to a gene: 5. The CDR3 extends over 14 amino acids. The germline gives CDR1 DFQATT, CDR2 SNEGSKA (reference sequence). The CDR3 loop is CSAKKREGYNEQFF. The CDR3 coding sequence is TGCAGTGCGAAGAAGCGGGAGGGCTACAATGAGCAGTTCTTC.

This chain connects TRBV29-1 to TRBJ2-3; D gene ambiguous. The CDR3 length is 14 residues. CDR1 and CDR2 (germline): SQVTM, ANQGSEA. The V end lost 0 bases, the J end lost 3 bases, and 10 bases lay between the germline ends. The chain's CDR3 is CSVEDLVTTDTQYF. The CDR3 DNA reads TGCAGCGTTGAAGATCTTGTGACTACAGATACGCAGTATTTT.

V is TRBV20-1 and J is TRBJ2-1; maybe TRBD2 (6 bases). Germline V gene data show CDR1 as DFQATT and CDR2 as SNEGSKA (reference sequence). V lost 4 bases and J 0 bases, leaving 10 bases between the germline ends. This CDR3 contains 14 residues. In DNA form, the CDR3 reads TGCAGTGCTATACGCGGGGTCTCCTACAATGAGCAGTTCTTC. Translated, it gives CSAIRGVSYNEQFF.

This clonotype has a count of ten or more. CDR3 nucleotides: TGTGCCATCAGTGAGTCCGGGGTCGGAGAGACCCAGTACTTC. Protein: CAISESGVGETQYF. The gene calls are TRBV10-3 and TRBJ2-5; a possible D gene is TRBD2 (5 bases). Trimming pared 0 bases from V and 4 bases from J, leaving 9 bases between. The V gene's germline CDR1 is ENHRY and CDR2 SYGVKD. The CDR3 is made up of 14 amino acids.

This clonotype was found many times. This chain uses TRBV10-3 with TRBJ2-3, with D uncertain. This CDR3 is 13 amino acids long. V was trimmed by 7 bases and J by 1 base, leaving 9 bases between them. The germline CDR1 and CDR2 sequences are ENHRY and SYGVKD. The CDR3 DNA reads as TGTGCCATCACCCATTCAGGCACAGATACGCAGTATTTT. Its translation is CAITHSGTDTQYF.

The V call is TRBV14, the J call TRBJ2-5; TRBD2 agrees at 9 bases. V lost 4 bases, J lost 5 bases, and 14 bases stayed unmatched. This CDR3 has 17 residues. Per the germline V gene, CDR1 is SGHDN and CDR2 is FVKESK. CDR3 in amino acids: CASSRSKREAWRETQYF. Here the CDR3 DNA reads TGTGCCAGCAGCCGCTCGAAGCGGGAGGCCTGGCGGGAGACCCAGTACTTC.

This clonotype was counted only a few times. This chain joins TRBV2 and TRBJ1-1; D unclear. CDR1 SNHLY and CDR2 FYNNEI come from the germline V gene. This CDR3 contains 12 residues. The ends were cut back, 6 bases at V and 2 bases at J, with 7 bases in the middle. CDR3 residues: CASRSLNTEAFF. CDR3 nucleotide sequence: TGTGCCAGCAGGTCCTTAAACACTGAAGCTTTCTTT.

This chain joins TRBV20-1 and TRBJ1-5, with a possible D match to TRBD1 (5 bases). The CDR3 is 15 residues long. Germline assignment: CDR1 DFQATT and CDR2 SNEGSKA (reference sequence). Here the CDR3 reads CSAPLGGAARQPQHF. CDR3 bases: TGCAGCGCTCCCCTGGGAGGGGCAGCCAGACAGCCCCAGCATTTT.

The CDR3 sequence: CASSGEDTQYF. CDR3 nucleotides: TGTGCCAGCTCCGGGGAAGATACGCAGTATTTT. The rearrangement joins TRBV6-5 to TRBJ2-3; D perhaps matches TRBD2 (5 bases). This CDR3 has 11 residues. Trimming left V 8 bases short and J 5 bases short, with 8 bases between. Germline lookup yields CDR1 MNHEY and CDR2 SVGAGI.

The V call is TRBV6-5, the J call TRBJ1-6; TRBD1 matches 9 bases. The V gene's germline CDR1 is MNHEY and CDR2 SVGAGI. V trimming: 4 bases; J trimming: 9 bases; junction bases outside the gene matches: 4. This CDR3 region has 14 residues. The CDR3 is CASSFTGGGSPLHF. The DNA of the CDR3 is TGTGCCAGCAGTTTCACAGGGGGCGGTTCACCCCTCCACTTT.

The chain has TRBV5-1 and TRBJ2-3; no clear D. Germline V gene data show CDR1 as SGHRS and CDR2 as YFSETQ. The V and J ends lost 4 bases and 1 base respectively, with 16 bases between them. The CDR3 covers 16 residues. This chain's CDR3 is CASSLDLILGTDTQYF. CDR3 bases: TGCGCCAGCAGCCTCGACCTTATTCTAGGCACAGATACGCAGTATTTT.

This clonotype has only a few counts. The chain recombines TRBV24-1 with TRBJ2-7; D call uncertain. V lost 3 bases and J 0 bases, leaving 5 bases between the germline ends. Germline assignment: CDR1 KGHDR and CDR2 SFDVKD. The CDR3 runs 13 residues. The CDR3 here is CATSDSSSYEQYF. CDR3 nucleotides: TGTGCCACCAGTGATAGCAGCTCCTACGAGCAGTACTTC.

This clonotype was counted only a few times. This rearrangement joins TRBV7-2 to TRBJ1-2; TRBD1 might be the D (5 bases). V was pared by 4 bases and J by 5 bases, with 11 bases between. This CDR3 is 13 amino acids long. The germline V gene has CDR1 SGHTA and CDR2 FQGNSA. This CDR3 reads CASSSPPGYGYTF. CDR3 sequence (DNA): TGTGCCAGCAGCTCGCCTCCAGGGTATGGCTACACCTTC.

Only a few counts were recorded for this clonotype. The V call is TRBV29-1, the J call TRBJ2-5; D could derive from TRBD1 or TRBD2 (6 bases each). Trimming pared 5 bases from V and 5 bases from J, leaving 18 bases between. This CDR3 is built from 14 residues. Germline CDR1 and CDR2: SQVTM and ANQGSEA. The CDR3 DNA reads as TGCAGCGTTCGACTACGGGGGCGGGCGGAGACCCAGTACTTC. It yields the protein CSVRLRGRAETQYF.

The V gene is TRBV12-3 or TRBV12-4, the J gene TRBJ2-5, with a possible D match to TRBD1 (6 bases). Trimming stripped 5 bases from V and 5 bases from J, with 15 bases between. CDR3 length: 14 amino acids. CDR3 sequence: CASSLTGLRETQYF. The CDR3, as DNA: TGTGCCAGCAGTCTAACAGGGCTCCGGGAGACCCAGTACTTC.

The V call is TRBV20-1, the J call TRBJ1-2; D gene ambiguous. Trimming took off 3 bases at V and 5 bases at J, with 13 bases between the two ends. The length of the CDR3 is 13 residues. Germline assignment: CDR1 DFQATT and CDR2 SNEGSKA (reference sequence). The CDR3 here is CSASAGALYGYTF. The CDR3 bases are TGCAGTGCTAGTGCAGGCGCGCTTTATGGCTACACCTTC.

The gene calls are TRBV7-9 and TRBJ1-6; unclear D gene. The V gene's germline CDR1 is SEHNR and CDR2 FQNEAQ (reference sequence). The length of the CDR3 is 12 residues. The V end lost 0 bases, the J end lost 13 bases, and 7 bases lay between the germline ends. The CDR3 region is CASSLAGDPLHF. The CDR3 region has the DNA TGTGCCAGCAGCTTAGCCGGGGATCCCCTCCACTTT.

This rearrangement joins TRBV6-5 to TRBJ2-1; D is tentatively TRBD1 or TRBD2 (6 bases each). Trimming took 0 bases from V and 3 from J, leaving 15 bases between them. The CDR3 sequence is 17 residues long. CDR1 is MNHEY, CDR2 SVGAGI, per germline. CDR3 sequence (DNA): TGTGCCAGCAGTTACTCCCCGTCCGGGGGCAACTACAATGAGCAGTTCTTC. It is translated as CASSYSPSGGNYNEQFF.

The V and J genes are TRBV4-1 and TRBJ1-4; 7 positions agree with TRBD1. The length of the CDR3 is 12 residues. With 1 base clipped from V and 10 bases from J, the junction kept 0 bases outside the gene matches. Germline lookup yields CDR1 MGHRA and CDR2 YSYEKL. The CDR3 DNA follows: TGCGCCAGCAGCCAAGCAGGGGGAAAACTGTTTTTT. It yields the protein CASSQAGGKLFF.

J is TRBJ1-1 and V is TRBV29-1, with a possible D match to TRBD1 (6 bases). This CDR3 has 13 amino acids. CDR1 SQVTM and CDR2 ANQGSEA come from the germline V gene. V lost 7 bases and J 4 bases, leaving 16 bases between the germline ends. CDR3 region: CSGEAAGATEAFF. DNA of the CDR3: TGCAGCGGGGAGGCGGCAGGGGCCACTGAAGCTTTCTTT.

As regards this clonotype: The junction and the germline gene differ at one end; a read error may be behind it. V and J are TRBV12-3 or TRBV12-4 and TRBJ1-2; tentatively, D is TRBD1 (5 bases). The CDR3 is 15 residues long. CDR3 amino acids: CASSFRRDPYYGCTF. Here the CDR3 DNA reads TGTGCCAGCAGCTTTAGACGGGACCCCTACTATGGCTGCACCTTC.

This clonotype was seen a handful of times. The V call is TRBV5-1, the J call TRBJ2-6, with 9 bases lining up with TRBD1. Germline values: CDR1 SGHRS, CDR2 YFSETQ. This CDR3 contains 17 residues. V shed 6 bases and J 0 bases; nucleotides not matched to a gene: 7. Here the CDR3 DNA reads TGCGCCAGCACTACCGGGACAGGGTTCTCTGGGGCCAACGTCCTGACTTTC. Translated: CASTTGTGFSGANVLTF.